What follows is one T cell receptor beta chain and its context. A sample-barcoded 5' primer and a J-beta primer mix were used in a second PCR of roughly 7 to 11 cycles. TCRdb analysed the 5' RACE reads with MiXCR anew, one entry per CDR3 protein. The table shows under 2,000,000 distinct CDR3 sequences, with 49% occurring only once. This sample is drawn from a study of blood T cells in healthy people across ages. Sequencing input: blood. The sequence derives from a woman aged 40 to 55 in good health.

In DNA, the CDR3 is TGCAGTGCTAGTAGGGAATTAGTGCAGTACTTC. Translation gives CSASRELVQYF. This sequence joins TRBV20-1 and TRBJ2-7; D is ambiguous. The CDR3 extends over 11 amino acids. CDR1 is DFQATT, CDR2 SNEGSKA, per germline (reference sequence). Trimming left V 3 bases short and J 9 bases short, with 12 bases between.